The 5 T cell receptor beta chains below were found in one sample sequenced in a study of blood T cell repertoires in COVID-19. This table comes from immunoSEQ multiplex PCR, and its TCRdb copy is limited to in-frame clones, with some not included. The repertoire includes 250,000 or so clones, 70% to 90% of them detected once, and roughly 4.3% sits in the top ten. Source material: PBMCs or T cells enriched from blood (not recorded which). These receptors were obtained from a woman younger than 45 with acute COVID-19.

This clone appeared a few times. V and J are TRBV2 and TRBJ1-4, with 12 bases lining up with TRBD1. V shed 3 bases and J 8 bases; nucleotides not matched to a gene: 10. The CDR3 extends over 17 amino acids. The V gene's germline CDR1 is SNHLY and CDR2 FYNNEI. In nucleotides, the CDR3 is TGTGCCAGCAGTGATGGGACAGGGGGCGCGATTCGGGAAAAACTGTTTTTT. Its protein is CASSDGTGGAIREKLFF.

This clone was seen only once. CDR3 coding DNA: TGCAGTGCTAGTCGGCGGGAAGGATCCTCCACAGATACGCAGTATTTT. It is translated as CSASRREGSSTDTQYF. This chain connects TRBV20-1 to TRBJ2-3, with D possibly TRBD2 on 6 matching bases. CDR3 length equals 16 residues. Trimming left V 3 bases short and J 2 bases short, with 18 bases between. Germline assignment: CDR1 DFQATT and CDR2 SNEGSKA (reference sequence).

The count of this clone is one. The chain uses TRBV21-1 and TRBJ2-7; TRBD2 was called by the table and not checked on the DNA. TRBV21-1 is a pseudogene segment. The CDR3 length is 17 residues. DNA of the CDR3: TGTGCCAGCAGCAAGAGGCGGGTCCCTCTTGACTCCTACGAGCAGTACTTC. It specifies CASSKRRVPLDSYEQYF.

For this clone: An end of the junction does not agree with germline; a read error may underlie this. The chain carries TRBV3-1 (or the pseudogene TRBV3-2) and TRBJ2-7, with 9 bases aligning to TRBD1. CDR3 length: 13 residues. Germline V CDR1 and CDR2: LGHDT, YNNKEL (reference sequence). The DNA for the CDR3 is TGTGCCAGCAGCCCGGGACAGGGCATTGAGCACTACTTC. Translation: CASSPGQGIEHYF.

The chain combines TRBV7-8 with TRBJ2-2, with D perhaps matching TRBD1 (6 bases). The germline V and J ends were trimmed by 1 base and 7 bases, with 13 bases remaining between them. Germline lookup yields CDR1 SGHVS and CDR2 FQNEAQ. The CDR3 contains 15 residues. The CDR3 region is CASSLVTGWGGELFF. CDR3 sequence (DNA): TGTGCCAGCAGCTTAGTTACAGGGTGGGGCGGGGAGCTGTTTTTT.